This TCR beta chain was sequenced in a study of blood T cell repertoires in COVID-19. Turning to the study itself: Some COVID-19 samples were acute and others convalescent; all came from the United States, Italy and Spain. T cells, B-cell-depleted T cells, or PBMCs supplied cDNA or gDNA.

Authors' methods: Reference gene primers were amplified, and this amplification served to estimate nucleated cell counts. Here immunoSEQ multiplex PCR was the method, and the copy in TCRdb shows in-frame clones only, minus some. V and J calls and clone size are copied from that table; D and trimming were computed from the DNA. The table has about 190,000 clones, roughly 80% seen once. Germline V gives CDR1 SNHLY, CDR2 FYNNEI. V lost 6 bases and J lost 1, with 10 bases in between. The CDR3 totals 13 residues. The V and J genes are TRBV2 and TRBJ2-7, with a tentative D call TRBD1 (6 bases). The sequenced sample consisted of peripheral blood. This receptor was identified in a woman between 50 and 59 years old with acute or convalescent COVID-19. The CDR3 region has the DNA TGTGCCAGCAGGGGGGACACTTCCTACGAGCAGTACTTC. It specifies CASRGDTSYEQYF.